Sequencing of this TCR beta chain was carried out in a study of early T cells in non-severe SARS-CoV-2 infection. Study findings and constraints: Database matching using VDJdb favored anti-spike CD8 responses, with private and CD4 specificities left missing.

Germline-derived CDR1 and CDR2 are SGHRS and YFSETQ. This CDR3 region has 17 residues. Trimming shortened V by 0 bases and J by 2 bases, and 17 bases separated the two germline ends. This clonotype was counted many times. What it binds is not known. Unique molecular identifiers were added to individual cDNA molecules. A single record per CDR3 protein comes from TCRdb applying MiXCR to the 5' RACE reads. This sample has more than 85,000 distinct CDR3 sequences, with over 15% found just once. The receptor was isolated from an adult who was a healthcare worker with PCR-confirmed SARS-CoV-2 infection or an uninfected control (not recorded which). The J gene is TRBJ2-5, the V gene TRBV5-1, with D possibly being TRBD2 (5 bases). The material was whole blood, obtained at baseline. The CDR3 sequence: CASSLERSQNVQETQYF. The CDR3 nucleotides read TGCGCCAGCAGCTTGGAGCGGTCACAGAATGTACAAGAGACCCAGTACTTC.